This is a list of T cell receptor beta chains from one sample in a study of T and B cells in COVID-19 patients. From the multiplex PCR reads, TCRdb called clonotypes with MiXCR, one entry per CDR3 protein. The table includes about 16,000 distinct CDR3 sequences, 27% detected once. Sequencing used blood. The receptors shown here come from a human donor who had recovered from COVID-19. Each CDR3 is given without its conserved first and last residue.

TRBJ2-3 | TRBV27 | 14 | ASSARTSGRADTQY
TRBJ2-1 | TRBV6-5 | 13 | ASSTGTGIPTEQF
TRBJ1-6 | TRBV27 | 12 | ASSLSSGRLPLH
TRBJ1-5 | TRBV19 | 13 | ASSIVSATNQPQH
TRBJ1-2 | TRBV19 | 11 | ASSTPYGYGYT
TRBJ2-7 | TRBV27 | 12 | ASSQQGAGYEQY
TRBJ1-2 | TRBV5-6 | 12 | ASSRSQISYGYT
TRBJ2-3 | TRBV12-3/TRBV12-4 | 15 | ASSLPGLAGTTDTQY
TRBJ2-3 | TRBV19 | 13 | ASSIIPGLGNTQY
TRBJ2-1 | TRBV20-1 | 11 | SAKGTGYNEQF
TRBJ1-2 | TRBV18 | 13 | ASSPDVEGIQGYT
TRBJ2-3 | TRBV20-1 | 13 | SARDLAGGIDTQY
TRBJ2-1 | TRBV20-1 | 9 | SARDQHEQF
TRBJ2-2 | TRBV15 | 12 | ATRRRGNTGELF
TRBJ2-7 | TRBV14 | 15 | ARSQFMTGLASYEQY
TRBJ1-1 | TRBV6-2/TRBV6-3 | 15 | ASSLQWGDSVSTEAF
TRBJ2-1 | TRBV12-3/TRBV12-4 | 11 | ASTQSSDNEQF
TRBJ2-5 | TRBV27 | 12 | ASSFNGGRETQY
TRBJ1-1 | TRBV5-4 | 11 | ASSLGGTGEAF
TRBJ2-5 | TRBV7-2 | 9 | ASSLTETQY
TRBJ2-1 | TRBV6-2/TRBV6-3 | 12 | ASRITPPDNEQF
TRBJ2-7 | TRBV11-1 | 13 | ASSSQGTPSYEQY
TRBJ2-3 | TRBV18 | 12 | ASSRRQGADTQY
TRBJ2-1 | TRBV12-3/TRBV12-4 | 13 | ASIGVGRGGNEQF
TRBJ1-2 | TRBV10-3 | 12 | ATTRRGWSHGYT
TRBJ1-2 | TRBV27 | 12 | ASSKLSGVDGYT
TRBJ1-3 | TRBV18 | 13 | ASSPTGTPGNTIY
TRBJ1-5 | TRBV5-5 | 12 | ASSPGQGNQPQH
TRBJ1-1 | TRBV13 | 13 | ASSLGVSAYTEAF
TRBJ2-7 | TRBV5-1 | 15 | ASRPLMEAGGGYEQY
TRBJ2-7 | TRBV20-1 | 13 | SARKLAGAPGEQY
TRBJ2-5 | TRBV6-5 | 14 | ASSLAGGMFQETQY
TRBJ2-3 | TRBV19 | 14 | ATALGGSWGTDTQY
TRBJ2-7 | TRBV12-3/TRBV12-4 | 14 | DSSFLAGGLSYEQY
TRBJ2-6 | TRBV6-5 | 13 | ASSYSGVGANVLT
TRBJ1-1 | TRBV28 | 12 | ASGVSGGIGEAF
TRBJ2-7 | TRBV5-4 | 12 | ASSVDRGRNEQY
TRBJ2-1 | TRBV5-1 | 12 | ASSYANTYNEQF
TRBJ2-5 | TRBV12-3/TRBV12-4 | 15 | ASALSAGRRRAETQY
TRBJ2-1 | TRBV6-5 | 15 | ASSYRGSGRAANEQF
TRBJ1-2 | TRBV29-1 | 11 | SVKGTGADGYT
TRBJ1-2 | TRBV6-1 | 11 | ASSEGRLYGYT
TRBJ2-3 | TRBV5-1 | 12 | ASSPHYAGDTQY
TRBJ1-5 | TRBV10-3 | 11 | AISTGEPQPQH
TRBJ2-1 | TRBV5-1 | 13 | ASSALGRGAHEQF
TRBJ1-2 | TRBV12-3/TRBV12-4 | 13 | ASSSWTGKSYGYT
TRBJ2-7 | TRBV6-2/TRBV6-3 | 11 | ASIPGDRGPRY
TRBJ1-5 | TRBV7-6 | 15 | ASSLNGAPSSNQPQH
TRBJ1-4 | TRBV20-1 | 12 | SARRRQGIGKLF